This T cell receptor beta chain was obtained from a study of identical twins. TCRdb used MiXCR to reprocess the 5' RACE reads, holding one entry per CDR3 protein. The sample lists fewer than 650,000 distinct CDR3 sequences; roughly 9.9% were seen once. This clonotype turned up a few times. V dropped 10 bases and J dropped 3 bases, with 12 bases sitting between them. CDR3 length: 13 amino acids. CDR1 is MNHNY and CDR2 is SVGAGI in the germline V gene (reference sequence). The same data also went into a second study, on yellow fever vaccine responses in identical twins.

The sequenced material came from PBMCs. The chain employs TRBV6-6 and TRBJ2-2, with no clear D. The receptor was derived from a woman younger than 30 in good health. CDR3 nucleotides: TGTGCCACCAAAATCCGGGACACCGGGGAGCTGTTTTTT. Protein: CATKIRDTGELFF.